The 17 T cell receptor beta chains below were found in one sample sequenced in a study of T cells in Graves' hyperthyroidism and ophthalmopathy. The CDR3 regions of TCR beta were amplified from RNA transcripts. With the HTBI primer set, the TCR CDR3 went through a first round of RT-PCR. TCRdb used MiXCR to reprocess the multiplex PCR reads, holding one entry per CDR3 protein. The sample holds approximately 490,000 distinct CDR3 sequences, approximately 23% seen once. The sequencing input was blood. These receptors all stem from a woman between 70 and 85 years old with Graves' ophthalmopathy.

About this clonotype itself: One end of the junction fails to match germline, which may point to a read error. The chain joins TRBV28 to TRBJ2-1; D unclear. The CDR3 runs to 13 residues. Germline values: CDR1 MDHEN, CDR2 SYDVKM. This CDR3 reads CATSVSSYNEQFF. The CDR3 coding sequence is TGTGCCACCAGTGTGAGCTCCTACAATGAGCAGTTCTTC. Combining the CDR3 with reference TRBV28 and TRBJ2-1 gives the whole variable domain DVKVTQSSRYLVKRTGEKVFLECVQDMDHENMFWYRQDPGLGLRLIYFSYDVKMKEKGDIPEGYSVSREKKERFSLILESASTNQTSMYLCATSVSSYNEQFFGPGTRLTVL.

The chain combines TRBV3-1 with TRBJ2-3; D ambiguous. The germline V gene encodes CDR1 LGHDT and CDR2 YNNKEL (reference sequence). The ends were cut back, 8 bases at V and 2 bases at J, with 8 bases in the middle. There are 12 residues in the CDR3. Here the CDR3 reads CASGRFTDTQYF. As DNA, the CDR3 is TGTGCCAGCGGCCGTTTCACAGATACGCAGTATTTT.

The chain combines TRBV6-1 with TRBJ2-7; TRBD2 is a possible D gene (5 bases). The CDR3 length is 13 residues. The germline gives CDR1 MNHNS, CDR2 SASEGT. Trimming removed 7 bases from V and 2 bases from J, with 12 bases in between. CDR3 amino acids: CASNTQRAYEQYF. The CDR3 coding sequence is TGTGCCAGCAACACACAGAGGGCCTACGAGCAGTACTTC.

This clonotype was recorded a few times. This rearrangement joins TRBV10-3 to TRBJ2-3; weak D call: TRBD2 (6 bases). The ends were cut back, 7 bases at V and 1 base at J, with 9 bases in the middle. The CDR3 runs to 13 residues. Per germline, CDR1 ENHRY and CDR2 SYGVKD. Here the CDR3 reads CAITGEGTDTQYF. CDR3 DNA: TGTGCCATCACGGGAGAAGGCACAGATACGCAGTATTTT.

Only a few counts were recorded for this clonotype. The chain is built from TRBV10-3 and TRBJ2-2; D is unclear. Trimming took 3 bases from V and 4 from J, leaving 6 bases between them. The CDR3 has 13 residues. CDR1 and CDR2 from the germline V gene are ENHRY and SYGVKD. CDR3 sequence: CAISDLGTGELFF. The CDR3 DNA is TGTGCCATCAGTGACCTAGGCACCGGGGAGCTGTTTTTT.

This chain uses TRBV7-8 with TRBJ2-2, with 8 bases aligning to TRBD2. Losses at the gene ends were 1 base for V and 5 bases for J; bases not matched to a gene: 6. The CDR3 is 16 residues long. Germline V gives CDR1 SGHVS, CDR2 FQNEAQ. The CDR3 loop reads CASSLGPGGRTGELFF. The CDR3 bases are TGTGCCAGCAGCTTAGGCCCGGGAGGGAGGACCGGGGAGCTGTTTTTT.

The chain links TRBV5-8 to TRBJ1-1; the D is unclear. The CDR3 is 13 amino acids. V lost 1 base and J 3 bases, leaving 7 bases between the germline ends. The germline CDR1 and CDR2 sequences are SGHTS and YDEGEE. As DNA, the CDR3 is TGTGCCAGCAGCTTGCGAAGGGACACTGAAGCTTTCTTT. This gives the protein CASSLRRDTEAFF.

At least ten counts were recorded for this clonotype. The chain couples TRBV11-2 to TRBJ2-2; D unresolved. V was trimmed by 6 bases and J by 4 bases, leaving 18 bases between them. CDR1 is SGHAT, CDR2 FQNNGV, per germline. The length of the CDR3 is 16 residues. The CDR3 spells CASSFSSRRGTGELFF. CDR3 nucleotide sequence: TGTGCCAGCAGTTTCTCTAGTCGGAGAGGCACCGGGGAGCTGTTTTTT.

This clonotype was counted only a few times. This sequence joins TRBV6-2 or TRBV6-3 and TRBJ2-1, with D unclear. V gave up 0 bases and J gave up 8 bases, with 5 bases separating them. Germline V gene sequence: CDR1 MNHEY, CDR2 SVGEGT. The CDR3 consists of 12 residues. The DNA of the CDR3 is TGTGCCAGCAGTTACTCGTCGTATGAGCAGTTCTTC. Translating gives CASSYSSYEQFF.

This clonotype occurred many times. The V call is TRBV2, the J call TRBJ1-2; D gene unclear. The CDR3 consists of 14 residues. Germline lookup yields CDR1 SNHLY and CDR2 FYNNEI. The V end lost 0 bases, the J end lost 6 bases, and 11 bases lay between the germline ends. This chain's CDR3 is CASSEARGSDGYTF. The DNA of the CDR3 is TGTGCCAGCAGTGAAGCTCGAGGCAGCGATGGCTACACCTTC.

The rearrangement joins TRBV20-1 to TRBJ2-1; 12 bases align to TRBD2. The J call may be incorrect, as the DNA end agrees better with TRBJ2-7. CDR3 length equals 16 residues. Per the germline V gene, CDR1 is DFQATT and CDR2 is SNEGSKA (reference sequence). CDR3 loop: CSARDLASGRGNEQYF. CDR3 DNA: TGCAGTGCTAGAGATCTGGCTAGCGGGAGGGGGAATGAGCAGTACTTC.

The chain uses TRBV27 and TRBJ2-7; 8 nucleotides align to TRBD1. This CDR3 is built from 11 residues. V was clipped by 6 bases and J by 6 bases; unmatched bases: 1. Germline CDR1 reads MNHEY; CDR2 reads SMNVEV (reference sequence). CDR3 DNA sequence: TGTGCCAGCAGCACAGGGGGCGAGCAGTACTTC. It translates to CASSTGGEQYF.

This clonotype was seen only a few times. V gene TRBV20-1 combines with J gene TRBJ2-2, with 9 bases aligning to TRBD2. Losses at the gene ends were 7 bases for V and 5 bases for J; bases not matched to a gene: 8. Germline V gene lookup returns CDR1 DFQATT and CDR2 SNEGSKA (reference sequence). This CDR3 spans 14 amino acids. As DNA, the CDR3 is TGCAGTGTTGGGCTAGCGGGGTTAACCGGGGAGCTGTTTTTT. Translation gives CSVGLAGLTGELFF.

The rearrangement uses TRBV9 and TRBJ1-1; D not resolved. The CDR3 is 13 amino acids. V was trimmed by 3 bases and J by 5 bases, leaving 11 bases between them. Germline V gene sequence: CDR1 SGDLS, CDR2 YYNGEE. The CDR3 bases are TGTGCCAGCAGCGCCATACTCGGGACTGAAGCTTTCTTT. Encoded protein: CASSAILGTEAFF.

This clonotype was detected a few times. V is TRBV3-1 and J is TRBJ1-5; D unresolved. Germline loops: CDR1 LGHDT, CDR2 YNNKEL (reference sequence). Trimming stripped 3 bases from V and 7 bases from J, with 13 bases between. The CDR3 has 14 residues. Here the CDR3 reads CASSQASRGQPQHF. CDR3 DNA sequence: TGTGCCAGCAGCCAGGCTTCTCGGGGACAGCCCCAGCATTTT.

In this sample, this clonotype turned up many times. The chain links TRBV28 to TRBJ2-1, with D maybe TRBD2 (8 bases). The V gene's germline CDR1 is MDHEN and CDR2 SYDVKM. This CDR3 spans 17 amino acids. The germline V and J ends were trimmed by 5 bases and 0 bases, with 17 bases remaining between them. The CDR3 DNA reads TGTGCCAGCAGTCTACAGGGGAGCGGGAGCTCCTACAATGAGCAGTTCTTC. This encodes CASSLQGSGSSYNEQFF.

V and J are TRBV7-9 and TRBJ2-7, with a possible D match to TRBD1 (6 bases). CDR1 and CDR2 from the germline V gene are SEHNR and FQNEAQ (reference sequence). With 3 bases removed from V and 0 bases from J, the gap between germline ends came to 9 bases. The CDR3 spans 14 residues. CDR3 region: CASSFGTTSYEQYF. DNA of the CDR3: TGTGCCAGCAGCTTTGGGACAACCTCCTACGAGCAGTACTTC.